Reported below is one TCR beta chain. These data come from a study of cytomegalovirus exposure and HLA in healthy donors. Study details: When fewer than 500 donors were genotyped, just over 80% of them were found to fall in the Caucasian-associated ancestry cluster.

Germline V gene data show CDR1 as LGHNA and CDR2 as YNFKEQ. The CDR3 is made up of 15 amino acids. Losses at the gene ends were 3 bases for V and 5 bases for J; bases not matched to a gene: 5. 60 Vbeta and 13 Jbeta primers were used in PCR. TCRdb's copy holds only in-frame clones and misses some; the assay was immunoSEQ multiplex PCR. The table lists roughly 73,000 clones, around 78% of them singletons. The receptor comes from a middle-aged man in good health and CMV-seronegative. Input material: PBMCs. This chain joins TRBV4-2 and TRBJ2-2, with TRBD1 matching 8 bases. CDR3 nucleotide sequence: TGTGCCAGCAGCCACGGACAGGGTGAAACCGGGGAGCTGTTTTTT. This codes for CASSHGQGETGELFF.